The rows below give T cell receptor beta chains drawn from one sample of a study of Ad26.COV2.S vaccination and SARS-CoV-2 variants. Sequenced by immunoSEQ multiplex PCR; TCRdb stores in-frame clones only, minus some. The data show more than 350,000 clones, over 75% seen once. The specimen comprised peripheral blood, sampled in a trial of Ad26.COV2.S vaccine versus placebo. Source of these receptors: a person between 18 and 59 years old who received the Ad26.COV2.S COVID-19 vaccine or a placebo. Both conserved end residues are part of each CDR3. Fields, in order: J gene, D gene, V gene, clone size, CDR3 protein, CDR3 DNA. D genes are given only for firm matches. Clone size is not always given. Where it is, it says once, few, many or a class for expanded clones.

TRBJ1-2 | NA | TRBV28 | NA | CATGTYGYTF | TGTGCCACGGGCACTTATGGCTACACCTTC
TRBJ2-3 | TRBD2 | TRBV4-1 | NA | CASSQVDRGLAGGQGDTQYF | TGCGCCAGCAGCCAAGTTGACAGGGGACTAGCGGGAGGCCAGGGGGATACGCAGTATTTT
TRBJ1-3 | NA | TRBV29-1 | NA | CSVRTGTSGNTIYF | TGCAGCGTACGGACCGGAACCTCTGGAAACACCATATATTTT
TRBJ2-7 | NA | TRBV5-8 | few | CASSLVPRGYEQYF | TGTGCCAGCAGCTTGGTCCCGAGGGGCTATGAGCAGTACTTC
TRBJ1-1 | NA | TRBV6-6 | NA | CASSYVVEAFF | TGTGCCAGCAGTTACGTGGTTGAAGCTTTCTTT
TRBJ2-5 | NA | TRBV23-1 | NA | CASMTVRVTQYF | TGCGCCAGCATGACGGTACGTGTGACCCAGTACTTC
TRBJ2-7 | TRBD2 | TRBV4-1 | NA | CASSLLGLAGDEQYF | TGCGCCAGCAGCCTACTAGGTCTAGCGGGAGACGAGCAGTACTTC
TRBJ1-2 | NA | TRBV28 | NA | CASSSYGYTF | TGTGCCAGCAGTTCTTATGGCTACACCTTC
TRBJ1-2 | NA | TRBV15 | NA | CATSIPGAYGYTF | TGTGCCACCAGCATTCCAGGGGCCTATGGCTACACCTTC
TRBJ1-3 | NA | TRBV9 | many | CASSVDGFSGNTIYF | TGTGCCAGCAGCGTAGATGGGTTCTCTGGAAACACCATATATTTT
TRBJ2-1 | NA | TRBV6-5 | NA | CASAKSGWNSLF | TGTGCGAGCGCAAAAAGCGGGTGGAATTCGCTCTTC
TRBJ2-3 | NA | TRBV7-2 | NA | CASSIRQGLGGTDTQYF | TGTGCCAGCAGCATCAGACAGGGACTAGGGGGCACAGATACGCAGTATTTT
TRBJ2-2 | NA | TRBV7-6 | NA | CASSHNTGELFF | TGTGCCAGCAGCCACAACACCGGGGAGCTGTTTTTT
TRBJ2-3 | NA | TRBV11-3 | once | CASSFTGSWTDTQYF | TGTGCCAGCAGCTTTACAGGGAGTTGGACAGATACGCAGTATTTT
TRBJ1-1 | TRBD1 | TRBV5-1 | NA | CASSRRTGVSSEAFF | TGCGCCAGCAGCCGCCGGACAGGGGTTTCCTCTGAAGCTTTCTTT
TRBJ2-4 | NA | TRBV6-2/TRBV6-3 | NA | CASSYPPPVIAKNIQYF | TGTGCCAGCAGTTACCCGCCCCCAGTGATAGCCAAAAACATTCAGTACTTC
TRBJ1-1 | NA | TRBV5-8 | NA | CASSLSPEAFF | TGTGCCAGCAGCTTGAGCCCTGAAGCTTTCTTT
TRBJ2-7 | NA | TRBV18 | NA | CASSPSSVGYEQYF | TGTGCCAGCTCACCCAGTTCCGTGGGCTACGAGCAGTACTTC
TRBJ1-5 | NA | TRBV24-1 | few | CATSVAGVQPQHF | TGTGCCACCAGTGTTGCGGGGGTCCAGCCCCAGCATTTT
TRBJ1-5 | NA | TRBV7-9 | NA | CASSNGVQPQHF | TGTGCCAGCAGCAACGGGGTACAGCCCCAGCATTTT
TRBJ2-5 | NA | TRBV27 | NA | CASSLFWGFGETQYF | TGTGCCAGCAGTTTATTCTGGGGGTTTGGAGAGACCCAGTACTTC
TRBJ2-1 | NA | TRBV29-1 | NA | CSVRTDTPSEQFF | TGCAGCGTTAGGACCGACACCCCTTCTGAGCAGTTCTTC
TRBJ2-1 | TRBD2 | TRBV9 | NA | CASSVGASGLDNEQFF | TGTGCCAGCAGCGTAGGGGCTAGCGGGCTGGATAATGAGCAGTTCTTC
TRBJ2-7 | NA | TRBV7-9 | NA | CASSSPTGANYEQYF | TGTGCCAGCAGCTCTCCCACCGGGGCCAACTACGAGCAGTACTTC
TRBJ2-1 | TRBD2 | TRBV2 | once | CASSGLTSASYNEQFF | TGTGCCAGCAGTGGGTTGACTAGCGCCTCCTACAATGAGCAGTTCTTC
TRBJ2-7 | TRBD2 | TRBV5-1 | NA | CASSYLAAYEQYF | TGCGCCAGCAGCTACCTAGCGGCCTACGAGCAGTACTTC
TRBJ2-6 | TRBD1 | TRBV5-1 | NA | CASSLGGDRASGANVLTF | TGCGCCAGCAGCTTGGGTGGGGACAGGGCCTCTGGGGCCAACGTCCTGACTTTC
TRBJ2-1 | TRBD2 | TRBV15 | few | CATSRPTSGEGKQFF | TGTGCCACCAGCAGACCGACTAGCGGGGAGGGTAAGCAGTTCTTC
TRBJ1-1 | NA | TRBV19 | NA | CASSSSGTRTEAFF | TGTGCCAGTAGTTCTTCAGGGACGCGAACTGAAGCTTTCTTT
TRBJ2-7 | NA | TRBV18 | NA | CASSPPNQGLTYEQYF | TGTGCCAGCTCACCACCAAACCAGGGTTTAACCTACGAGCAGTACTTC
TRBJ2-7 | NA | TRBV5-4 | NA | CASSLEAGAGYEQYF | TGTGCCAGCAGCTTGGAAGCCGGGGCAGGCTACGAGCAGTACTTC
TRBJ2-1 | NA | TRBV9 | NA | CASSVESSLYNEQFF | TGTGCCAGCAGCGTAGAGAGTTCCCTTTACAATGAGCAGTTCTTC
TRBJ2-3 | NA | TRBV4-3 | NA | CASSQDIRITDTQYF | TGCGCCAGCAGCCAAGACATCCGGATAACAGATACGCAGTATTTT
TRBJ2-2 | NA | TRBV19 | NA | CASSVDRYTGELFF | TGTGCCAGTAGTGTAGACAGGTACACCGGGGAGCTGTTTTTT
TRBJ2-1 | NA | TRBV6-5 | NA | CATWGARSYNEQFF | TGTGCCACCTGGGGGGCTAGATCCTACAATGAGCAGTTCTTC
TRBJ1-1 | NA | TRBV19 | NA | CASSPLRGALYTEAFF | TGTGCCAGTAGCCCCCTCAGGGGTGCCTTGTACACTGAAGCTTTCTTT
TRBJ1-1 | NA | TRBV19 | NA | CASSIPRGSAFF | TGTGCCAGTAGTATTCCCAGGGGTTCAGCTTTCTTT
TRBJ2-7 | NA | TRBV18 | NA | CASSPMPGAREQYF | TGTGCCAGCTCACCGATGCCGGGGGCGCGTGAGCAGTACTTC
TRBJ1-2 | NA | TRBV12-3/TRBV12-4 | once | CASAGTVLYGYTF | TGTGCCAGCGCTGGGACGGTTCTCTATGGCTACACCTTC
TRBJ2-2 | NA | TRBV19 | NA | CASSSDHTGELFF | TGTGCCAGTAGTTCGGACCACACCGGGGAGCTGTTTTTT
TRBJ2-1 | TRBD2 | TRBV27 | NA | CASRYSPPRTSGSVEQFF | TGTGCCAGCAGATACTCCCCCCCCCGGACTAGCGGGAGTGTTGAGCAGTTCTTC
TRBJ2-3 | NA | TRBV7-9 | once | CASSFGAITDTQYF | TGTGCCAGCAGCTTCGGGGCTATCACAGATACGCAGTATTTT
TRBJ1-4 | NA | TRBV3-1/TRBV3-2 | NA | CASSQSRGTEKLFF | TGTGCCAGCAGCCAATCCCGGGGTACCGAAAAACTGTTTTTT